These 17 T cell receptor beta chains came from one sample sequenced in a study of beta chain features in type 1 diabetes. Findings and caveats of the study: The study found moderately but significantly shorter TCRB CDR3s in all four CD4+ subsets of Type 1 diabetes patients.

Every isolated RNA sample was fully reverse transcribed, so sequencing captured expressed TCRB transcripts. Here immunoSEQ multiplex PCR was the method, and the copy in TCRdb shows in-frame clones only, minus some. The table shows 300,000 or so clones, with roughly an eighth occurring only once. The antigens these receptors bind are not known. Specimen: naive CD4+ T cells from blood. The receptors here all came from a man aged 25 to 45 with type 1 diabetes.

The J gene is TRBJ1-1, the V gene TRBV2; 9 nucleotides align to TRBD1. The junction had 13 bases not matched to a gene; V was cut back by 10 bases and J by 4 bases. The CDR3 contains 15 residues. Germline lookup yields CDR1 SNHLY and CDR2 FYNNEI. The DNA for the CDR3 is TGTGCCACGTCCCGGGACAGGGCCGGGGGCACTGAAGCTTTCTTT. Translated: CATSRDRAGGTEAFF. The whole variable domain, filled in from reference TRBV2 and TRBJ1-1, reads EPEVTQTPSHQVTQMGQEVILRCVPISNHLYFYWYRQILGQKVEFLVSFYNNEISEKSEIFDDQFSVERPDGSNFTLKIRSTKLEDSAMYFCATSRDRAGGTEAFFGQGTRLTVV.

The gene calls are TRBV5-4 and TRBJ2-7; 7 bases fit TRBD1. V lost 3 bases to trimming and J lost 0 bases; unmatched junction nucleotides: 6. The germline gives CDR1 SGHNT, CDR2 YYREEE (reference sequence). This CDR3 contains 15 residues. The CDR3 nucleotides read TGTGCCAGCAGCTCAAGGGACAGAAGCTCCTACGAGCAGTACTTC. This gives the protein CASSSRDRSSYEQYF. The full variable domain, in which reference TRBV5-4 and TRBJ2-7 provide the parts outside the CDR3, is ETGVTQSPTHLIKTRGQQVTLRCSSQSGHNTVSWYQQALGQGPQFIFQYYREEENGRGNFPPRFSGLQFPNYSSELNVNALELDDSALYLCASSSRDRSSYEQYFGPGTRLTVT.

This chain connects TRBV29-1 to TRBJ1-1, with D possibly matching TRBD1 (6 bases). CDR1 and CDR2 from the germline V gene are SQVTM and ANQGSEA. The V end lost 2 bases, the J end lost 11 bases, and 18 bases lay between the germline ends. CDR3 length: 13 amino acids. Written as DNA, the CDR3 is TGCAGCGTTGAATCGGCCAGGGGATCTTTGGCTTTCTTT. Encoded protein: CSVESARGSLAFF. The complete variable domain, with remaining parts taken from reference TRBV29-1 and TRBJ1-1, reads SAVISQKPSRDICQRGTSLTIQCQVDSQVTMMFWYRQQPGQSLTLIATANQGSEATYESGFVIDKFPISRPNLTFSTLTVSNMSPEDSSIYLCSVESARGSLAFFGQGTRLTVV.

CDR3 sequence reads: CASSPVKTRGTGELFF. CDR3 DNA sequence: TGTGCCAGCTCACCAGTTAAGACAAGAGGGACCGGGGAGCTGTTTTTT. This chain connects TRBV18 to TRBJ2-2; TRBD2 might be the D (5 bases). V was clipped by 2 bases and J by 5 bases, with 15 bases between them. Germline CDR1 reads KGHSH; CDR2 reads LQKENI. The CDR3 has 16 amino acids.

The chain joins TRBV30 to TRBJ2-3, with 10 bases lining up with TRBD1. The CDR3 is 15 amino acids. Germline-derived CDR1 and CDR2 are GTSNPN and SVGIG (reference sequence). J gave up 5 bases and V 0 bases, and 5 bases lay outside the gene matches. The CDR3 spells CAWSVTGTGVDTQYF. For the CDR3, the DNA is TGTGCCTGGAGTGTTACCGGGACAGGGGTAGATACGCAGTATTTT.

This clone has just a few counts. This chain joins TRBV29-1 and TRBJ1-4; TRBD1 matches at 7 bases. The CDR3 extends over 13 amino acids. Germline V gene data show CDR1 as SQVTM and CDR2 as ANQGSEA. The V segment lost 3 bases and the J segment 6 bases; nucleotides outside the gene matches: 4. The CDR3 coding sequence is TGCAGCGTTGAGGTGGGACAGCATGAAAAACTGTTTTTT. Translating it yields CSVEVGQHEKLFF.

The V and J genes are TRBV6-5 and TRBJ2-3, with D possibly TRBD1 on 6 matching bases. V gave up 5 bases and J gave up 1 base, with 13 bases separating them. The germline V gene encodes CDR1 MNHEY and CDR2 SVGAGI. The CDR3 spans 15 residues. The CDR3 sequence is CASSLQGLGTDTQYF. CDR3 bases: TGTGCCAGCAGTCTACAGGGATTGGGCACAGATACGCAGTATTTT.

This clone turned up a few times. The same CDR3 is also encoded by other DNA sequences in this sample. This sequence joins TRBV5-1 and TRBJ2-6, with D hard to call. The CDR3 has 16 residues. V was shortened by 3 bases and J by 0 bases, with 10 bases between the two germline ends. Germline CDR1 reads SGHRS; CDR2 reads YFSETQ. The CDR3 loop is CASSSPTLSGANVLTF. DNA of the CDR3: TGCGCCAGCAGCTCCCCTACTCTCTCTGGGGCCAACGTCCTGACTTTC.

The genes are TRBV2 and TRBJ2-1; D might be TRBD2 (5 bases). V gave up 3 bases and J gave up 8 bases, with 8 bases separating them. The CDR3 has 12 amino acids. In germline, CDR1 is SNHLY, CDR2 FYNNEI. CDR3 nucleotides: TGTGCCAGCAGTGATGGGAGATATGAGCAGTTCTTC. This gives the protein CASSDGRYEQFF.

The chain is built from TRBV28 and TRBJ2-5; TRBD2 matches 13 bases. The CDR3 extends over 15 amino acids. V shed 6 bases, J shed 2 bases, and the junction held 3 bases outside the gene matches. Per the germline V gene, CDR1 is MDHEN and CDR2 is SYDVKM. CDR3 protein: CASRGTSGNQETQYF. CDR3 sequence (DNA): TGTGCCAGCAGAGGGACTAGCGGGAATCAAGAGACCCAGTACTTC.

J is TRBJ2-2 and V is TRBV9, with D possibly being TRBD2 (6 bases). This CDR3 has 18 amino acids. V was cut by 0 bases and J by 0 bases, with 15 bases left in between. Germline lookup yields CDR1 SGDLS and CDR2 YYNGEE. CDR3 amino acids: CASSVGSGGIANTGELFF. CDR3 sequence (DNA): TGTGCCAGCAGCGTAGGCTCTGGAGGGATCGCGAACACCGGGGAGCTGTTTTTT.

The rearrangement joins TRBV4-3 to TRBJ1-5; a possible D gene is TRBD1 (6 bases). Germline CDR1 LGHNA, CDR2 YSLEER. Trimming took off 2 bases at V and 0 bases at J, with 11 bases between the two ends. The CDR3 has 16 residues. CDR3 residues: CASSQTWTASNQPQHF. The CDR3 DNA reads TGCGCCAGCAGCCAAACCTGGACAGCTAGCAATCAGCCCCAGCATTTT.

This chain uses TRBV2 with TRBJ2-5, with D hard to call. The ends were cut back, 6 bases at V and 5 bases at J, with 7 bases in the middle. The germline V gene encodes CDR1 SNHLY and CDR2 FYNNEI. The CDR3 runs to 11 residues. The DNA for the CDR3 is TGTGCCAGCAGCCCGAGGGAGACCCAGTACTTC. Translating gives CASSPRETQYF.

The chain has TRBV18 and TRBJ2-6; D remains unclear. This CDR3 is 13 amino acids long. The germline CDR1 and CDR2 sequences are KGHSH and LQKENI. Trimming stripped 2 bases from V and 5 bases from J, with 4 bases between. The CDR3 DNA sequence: TGTGCCAGCTCACCATATCGGGCCAACGTCCTGACTTTC. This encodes CASSPYRANVLTF.

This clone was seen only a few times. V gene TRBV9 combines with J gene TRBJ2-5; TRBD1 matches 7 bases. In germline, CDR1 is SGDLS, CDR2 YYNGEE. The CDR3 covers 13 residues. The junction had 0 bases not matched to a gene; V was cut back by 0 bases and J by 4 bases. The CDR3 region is CASSVEGAETQYF. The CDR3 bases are TGTGCCAGCAGCGTAGAGGGGGCAGAGACCCAGTACTTC.

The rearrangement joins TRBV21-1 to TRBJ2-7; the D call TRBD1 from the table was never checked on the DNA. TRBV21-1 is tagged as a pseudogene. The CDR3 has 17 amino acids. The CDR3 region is CASTLPFGTVRSYEQYF. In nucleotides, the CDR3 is TGTGCCAGCACCCTGCCCTTCGGGACAGTTCGCTCCTACGAGCAGTACTTC.

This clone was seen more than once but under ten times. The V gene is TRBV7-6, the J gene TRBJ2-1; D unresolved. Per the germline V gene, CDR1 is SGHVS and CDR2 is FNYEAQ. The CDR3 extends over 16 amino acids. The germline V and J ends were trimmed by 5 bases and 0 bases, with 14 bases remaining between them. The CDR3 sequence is CASSIQPWSSYNEQFF. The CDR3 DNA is TGTGCCAGCAGCATTCAACCGTGGAGCTCCTACAATGAGCAGTTCTTC.